A selection of T cell receptor beta chains follows, all from one sample in a study of radiation and T cells in renal cell carcinoma. The assay was immunoSEQ multiplex PCR, and TCRdb's table has in-frame clones only and misses some. The top ten hold approximately 12% of the sample, which has roughly 130,000 clones, around nine tenths seen once. The sequences come from blood, collected from a patient whose treatment included radiotherapy and nephrectomy. The receptor source for this set is a woman between 50 and 59 years old with renal cell carcinoma. The CDR3 runs from the conserved cysteine through the conserved F or W. Fields, in order: J gene, clone size, D gene, CDR3 length, V gene, CDR3 protein, CDR3 DNA. A D gene is named only where the DNA matches it firmly. Some rows have no size entry. The others give once, few or many, or a class for an expanded clone.

>TRBJ2-1|-|-|16|TRBV4-3
CASSQEGGVSYNEQFF
TGCGCCAGCAGCCAAGAAGGAGGGGTCTCCTACAATGAGCAGTTCTTC
>TRBJ2-5|-|-|16|TRBV4-1
CASSQDRGGGLETQYF
TGCGCCAGCAGCCAAGATCGTGGCGGGGGCTTAGAGACCCAGTACTTC
>TRBJ1-6|-|-|17|TRBV13
CASSLEEATRGNSPLHF
TGTGCCAGCAGCTTGGAGGAGGCCACGCGGGGTAATTCACCCCTCCACTTT
>TRBJ1-2|-|TRBD1|15|TRBV6-6
CASSPRQGGPGGYTF
TGTGCCAGCAGCCCTCGACAGGGCGGACCGGGGGGCTACACCTTC
>TRBJ1-1|-|-|15|TRBV19
CASKKVFVGNTEAFF
TGTGCCAGTAAGAAGGTCTTTGTAGGGAACACTGAAGCTTTCTTT
>TRBJ1-5|-|TRBD1|14|TRBV2
CASRQGARDQPQHF
TGTGCCAGCAGACAGGGGGCGCGAGATCAGCCCCAGCATTTT
>TRBJ2-5|-|-|16|TRBV11-3
CASTLPGGPSWETQYF
TGTGCCAGCACCCTCCCTGGGGGACCGAGTTGGGAGACCCAGTACTTC
>TRBJ1-5|-|-|15|TRBV6-5
CASSRRAATNQPQHF
TGTGCCAGCAGCCGTCGGGCCGCCACCAATCAGCCCCAGCATTTT
>TRBJ1-5|-|-|16|TRBV19
CASTTVGVSSNQPQHF
TGTGCCAGTACCACGGTAGGGGTCAGTAGCAATCAGCCCCAGCATTTT
>TRBJ1-1|-|-|15|TRBV11-2
CASSTRTDRNTEAFF
TGTGCCAGCAGCACAAGGACGGATAGGAACACTGAAGCTTTCTTT
>TRBJ2-3|-|-|15|TRBV6-1
CASSEWKVFIDTQYF
TGTGCCAGCAGTGAATGGAAGGTTTTTATTGATACGCAGTATTTT
>TRBJ2-5|-|-|12|TRBV6-6
CASTEQVETQYF
TGTGCCAGCACCGAACAGGTGGAGACCCAGTACTTC
>TRBJ2-7|-|-|13|TRBV15
CATSRAPNLEQYF
TGTGCCACCAGCAGAGCCCCTAACTTAGAGCAGTACTTC
>TRBJ2-3|-|-|14|TRBV5-1
CASSLGTLTDTQYF
TGCGCCAGCAGCTTGGGCACCCTCACAGATACGCAGTATTTT
>TRBJ1-1|-|-|13|TRBV7-3
CASSTGQNTEAFF
TGTGCCAGCAGCACGGGACAGAACACTGAAGCTTTCTTT
>TRBJ2-7|-|-|15|TRBV4-3
CASSQDRGVENEQYF
TGCGCCAGCAGCCAAGATCGAGGGGTGGAGAACGAGCAGTACTTC
>TRBJ1-1|-|-|17|TRBV15
CATSRGFLGQGNTEAFF
TGTGCCACCAGCAGAGGTTTTTTAGGGCAAGGGAACACTGAAGCTTTCTTT
>TRBJ2-7|once|TRBD1|14|TRBV5-1
CASSLGRGPLEQYF
TGCGCCAGCAGCTTGGGTAGGGGGCCCCTGGAGCAGTACTTC
>TRBJ2-5|-|-|13|TRBV19
CASSGDSQETQYF
TGTGCCAGTAGTGGGGACTCCCAAGAGACCCAGTACTTC
>TRBJ1-1|-|-|15|TRBV4-2
CASSPGETRNTEAFF
TGTGCCAGCAGCCCGGGCGAGACACGGAACACTGAAGCTTTCTTT
>TRBJ1-2|-|-|14|TRBV18
CASSLRQLYYGYTF
TGTGCCAGCTCACTACGACAGCTTTACTATGGCTACACCTTC
>TRBJ1-4|-|-|14|TRBV4-3
CASSQDMREGKLFF
TGCGCCAGCAGCCAAGATATGAGGGAGGGAAAACTGTTTTTT
>TRBJ2-2|-|TRBD2|15|TRBV7-9
CASSLSGAFTGELFF
TGTGCCAGCAGCTTAAGCGGGGCGTTCACCGGGGAGCTGTTTTTT
>TRBJ2-6|-|-|16|TRBV19
CASSPRARGGANVLTF
TGTGCCAGTAGCCCAAGGGCCCGGGGAGGGGCCAACGTCCTGACTTTC